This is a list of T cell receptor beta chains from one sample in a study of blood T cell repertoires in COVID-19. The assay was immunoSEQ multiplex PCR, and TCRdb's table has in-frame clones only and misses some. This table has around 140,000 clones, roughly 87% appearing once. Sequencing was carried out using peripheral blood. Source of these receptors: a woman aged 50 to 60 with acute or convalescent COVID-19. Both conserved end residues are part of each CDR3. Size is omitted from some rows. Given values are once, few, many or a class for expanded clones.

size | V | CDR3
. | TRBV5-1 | CASSAGVSGNTIYF
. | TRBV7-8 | CASSFRDTQETQYF
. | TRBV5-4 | CASSFRGWDTEAFF
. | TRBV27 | CASSPGGTELNYGYTF
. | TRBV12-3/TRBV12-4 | CASSLSTGEKLFF
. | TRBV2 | CASIRGGNTEAFF
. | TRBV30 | CAWSETGANSPLHF
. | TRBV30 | CAWSVKQGRIQPQHF
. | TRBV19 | CASSTLSRQSISGNTIYF
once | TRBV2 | CASSFTTGYLEAFF
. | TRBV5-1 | CASSLVLAGRTGELFF
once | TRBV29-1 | CSVVPQGSGELFF
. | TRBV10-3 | CAISEGTGILETQYF
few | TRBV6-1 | CASSEALRRLSGNTIYF
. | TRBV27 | CASSQGLAGELDEQYF
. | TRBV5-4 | CASSLPGQGTTNEKLFF
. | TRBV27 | CASSLFSLAQPQNEQFF
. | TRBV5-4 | CASSLVLASSQETQYF
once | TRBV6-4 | CASSDSPTGALLNTGELFF
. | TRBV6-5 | CASSPQGISYEQYF
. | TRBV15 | CATSRRRGSPLHF
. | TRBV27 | CASSFLGQGSYEQYF
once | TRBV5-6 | CASSSTTGTYGYTF
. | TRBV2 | CASSEDRDSGYTF
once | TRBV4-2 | CASSQGGGGTTEAFF
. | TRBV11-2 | CASSSNPGQGNEQYF
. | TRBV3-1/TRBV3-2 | CASSQDWAKDEQYF
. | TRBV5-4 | CASSFLGRTQYF
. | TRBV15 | CATSRDIEARKLFF
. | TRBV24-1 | CATSDLQIPSGGADTQYF
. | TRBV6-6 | CASILGGGKDYEQYF
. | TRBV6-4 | CASSDSPSGSGTDTQYF
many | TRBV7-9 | CASSFRSASARPLAEQFF
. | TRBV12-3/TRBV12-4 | CASSWGQGEGYTF
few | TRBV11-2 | CASSGAVGGNEKLFF
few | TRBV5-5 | CASSLASGTVNSPLHF
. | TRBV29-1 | CSVEDRDRLTANYGYTF
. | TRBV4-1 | CASSQGTGGNQPQHF
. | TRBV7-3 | CASSPGQGAADTQYF
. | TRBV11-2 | CASSLAGQLFLGNTIYF
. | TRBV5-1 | CASSATSGDYNEQFF
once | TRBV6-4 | CASSPIRGNTGELFF
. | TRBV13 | CASSLGHTNYYEQYF
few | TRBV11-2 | CASSHRPTGGNTEAFF
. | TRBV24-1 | CATSAGTGNQPQHF
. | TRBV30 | CAWSGPGLTNEQFF
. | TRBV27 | CASSLRGINQPQHF
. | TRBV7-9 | CASSRTSGSTDTQYF
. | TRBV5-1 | CASSLDGGPGNTIYF
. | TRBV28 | CASSPPSGGRGNEQFF